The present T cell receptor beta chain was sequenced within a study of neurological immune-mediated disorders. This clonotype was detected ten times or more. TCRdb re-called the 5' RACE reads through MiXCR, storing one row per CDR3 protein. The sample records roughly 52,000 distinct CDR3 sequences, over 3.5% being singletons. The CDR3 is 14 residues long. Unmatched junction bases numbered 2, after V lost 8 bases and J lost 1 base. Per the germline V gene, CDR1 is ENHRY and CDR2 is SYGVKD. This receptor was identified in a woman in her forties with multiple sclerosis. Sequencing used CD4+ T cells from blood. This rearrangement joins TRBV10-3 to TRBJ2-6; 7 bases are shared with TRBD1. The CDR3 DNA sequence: TGTGCCATCGGACAGGTATCTGGGGCCAACGTCCTGACTTTC. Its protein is CAIGQVSGANVLTF.